This T cell receptor beta chain is drawn from a study of blood T cell repertoires in COVID-19. Study-wide context: Samples came from the United States, Italy and Spain, spanning acute and convalescent COVID-19.

Data came from immunoSEQ multiplex PCR; TCRdb stores just in-frame clones and leaves some out. This repertoire shows roughly 79,000 clones, approximately 80% found once; its top ten account for less than 6%. Only one count was recorded for this clone. The material sequenced was peripheral blood. This receptor was taken from a man aged 60 to 69 with active or convalescent COVID-19.

CDR3 region: CASRGANTEAFF. The CDR3 nucleotides read TGTGCCAGCAGGGGGGCGAACACTGAAGCTTTCTTT. The chain couples TRBV2 to TRBJ1-1; D might be TRBD1 (6 bases). CDR3 length equals 12 residues. The V and J ends lost 6 bases and 1 base respectively, with 6 bases between them. In germline, CDR1 is SNHLY, CDR2 FYNNEI.